This TCR beta chain was captured by sequencing in a study of shared clonotypes between healthy human individuals. Germline V gene data show CDR1 as MNHEY and CDR2 as SVGAGI. The CDR3 spans 15 residues. V was shortened by 2 bases and J by 3 bases, with 14 bases between the two germline ends. General study findings and limits: In the sorted subsets, rarefaction showed sequencing was incomplete despite large depth. Memory subsets had estimated richness that was generally smaller than that of naive subsets. Generation probabilities were higher for clonotypes shared across all four sorted-subset donors than for unshared ones.

The CD8 memory fraction combined CD45RO+ cells with TemRA cells (CCR7-negative CD45RA+). This clone occurred a few times. The target antigen is unknown. Sequenced by immunoSEQ multiplex PCR; TCRdb stores in-frame clones only, minus some. Among 90,000 to 130,000 clones listed, more than 65% were seen once. The rearrangement links TRBV6-5 to TRBJ2-7; TRBD2 is a possible D gene (5 bases). The origin of this receptor is a woman aged 30 to 39 in good health. Sequenced input: memory CD8+ T cells sorted from blood. Subset reported: CD45RO+ cells pooled with CCR7-negative TemRA cells. The CDR3 protein is CASSYVSGVGYEQYF. The CDR3 nucleotides read TGTGCCAGCAGTTACGTTTCCGGGGTCGGCTACGAGCAGTACTTC.